The clone carrying this TCR beta chain was counted only a few times. Its target is not known. The data belong to a study of early T cells in non-severe SARS-CoV-2 infection. About the study: Sequencing of unsorted whole blood was done on bulk RNA, leaving chains unpaired. The study's findings and limits: VDJdb matching, biased toward anti-spike CD8 responses, missed private and CD4 specificities.

The CDR3 is 16 residues long. Per germline, CDR1 MNHEY and CDR2 SVGEGT. Trimming took 2 bases from V and 4 from J, leaving 16 bases between them. The TCR library protocol was used to attach unique molecular identifiers. These identifiers were attached to individual cDNA molecules. TCRdb reprocessed the 5' RACE reads with MiXCR, giving one entry per CDR3 protein. The sample holds 45,000 to 75,000 distinct CDR3 sequences, 5.5% to 6.5% seen once. The source of this sequence is an adult who was a healthcare worker with PCR-confirmed SARS-CoV-2 infection or an uninfected control (not recorded which). The chain couples TRBV6-2 or TRBV6-3 to TRBJ2-3; possible D gene TRBD2, 5 bases. The sequenced sample was whole blood. This CDR3 is CASSYLDGGKADTQYF. As DNA, the CDR3 is TGTGCCAGCAGTTACCTCGACGGAGGAAAGGCAGATACGCAGTATTTT.